This T cell receptor (beta chain) was captured by sequencing in a study of cytotoxic CD8 clonotypes in ibrutinib-treated CLL (dated by TCRdb to the early 2020s). With regard to the full study: The cohort had around twelve relapsed/refractory and around 14 treatment-naive patients; some 17 were IGHV unmutated. An average of approximately 260,000 productive templates and tens of thousands of productive rearrangements was obtained per sample. Samples at response were collected after a median of about 13 months of treatment, with a range of 6 to 36 months. Longitudinal samples were available for about 30% of the roughly 90 trial participants. Responses were partial in roughly 25 patients and complete in 2; after median about 63 months follow-up, around 15 stayed in remission and about twelve progressed. Cryopreserved peripheral blood mononuclear cells were obtained prior to treatment, at the time of response, and at either disease progression or sustained remission. All remission and progressive disease samples were collected while patients were still receiving ibrutinib.

What this sample's time point label stands for: 24 months on ibrutinib. For TCR beta library preparation, 1.5 to 2 micrograms of genomic DNA was extracted from cryopreserved PBMCs. Longitudinal blood samples from CLL patients receiving ibrutinib monotherapy were subjected to high-throughput TCR beta sequencing. The patients took part in an open-label, single-center phase 2 trial of ibrutinib monotherapy. Reading from cysteine to phenylalanine, the CDR3 counts 12 amino acids. The CDR3 DNA has 36 bases and is translated from base 1. The germline V gene gives CDR1 as SGHTA and CDR2 as FQGNSA. Deletion took 4 bases off V and 13 bases off J, with a span of 14 bases between the germline ends. This clone came up once. This receptor's antigen is unknown. No much larger clone is present one base from it, and per-base qualities are unavailable. Points the paper makes about the study in general: An increase in clonality was observed at ibrutinib response, with clonality remaining stable during sustained remission and falling back toward baseline at progression. Public clonotypes were found to be uncommon and were observed to contract or remain stable during treatment; the increase in clonality was shown to reflect expansion of private clonotypes at ibrutinib response. Lymph node repertoires were not examined, and the timing of sampling was not matched between patients in sustained remission and those whose disease progressed. Baseline clonality exceeded that of age-matched healthy donors and correlated strongly with circulating CD8+ T-cell counts.

Each clonotype received, on average, about 10x coverage in deep resolution sequencing performed on a MiSeq, where the target depth lay between 1 in 1 million and 1 in 200,000 T cells. The immunoSEQ hsTCRB Kit was used to generate TCR beta libraries. In the original analysis: The data were analyzed with ImmunoSEQ Analyzer and ImmunoSEQ Data Assistant, and V, D and J gene assignments followed IMGT definitions. Clonality, with values ranging from 0 to 1, was calculated as one minus the normalized Shannon entropy of productive rearrangement frequencies. Only overrepresented clonotypes making up at least 0.05% of the repertoire of each patient were included in the public clonotype analysis. Some 13 repertoires from age-matched healthy donors, obtained from immuneACCESS, served as clonality controls. Sourced from immuneACCESS, this table was stored by TCRdb with only in-frame sequences that have V and J called. A share of the clones is absent; for the studies checked, an unresolved V gene accounts for under half, and the remainder has no known explanation. The V and J calls and the clone size are those of that table, but D and trimming were determined from the DNA. The sample includes some 92,000 clones, with 70% to 80% observed a single time. 20% to 25% of the sample goes to the ten largest clones.

The source material was PBMCs, sampled after 24 months of ibrutinib treatment. The sequence is built from TRBV7-2 and TRBJ2-1; a tentative D call is TRBD2 (6 bases match). The receptor was isolated from a human donor with chronic lymphocytic leukemia. The nucleotide sequence is given as TGTGCCAGCAGCTCGGGGGTAGCGGAACAGTTCTTC. The encoded protein is CASSSGVAEQFF. This CDR3, with the reference TRBV7-2 and TRBJ2-1 proteins standing in past its ends, gives the full variable domain GAGVSQSPSNKVTEKGKDVELRCDPISGHTALYWYRQSLGQGLEFLIYFQGNSAPDKSGLPSDRFSAERTGGSVSTLTIQRTQQEDSAVYLCASSSGVAEQFFGPGTRLTVL.